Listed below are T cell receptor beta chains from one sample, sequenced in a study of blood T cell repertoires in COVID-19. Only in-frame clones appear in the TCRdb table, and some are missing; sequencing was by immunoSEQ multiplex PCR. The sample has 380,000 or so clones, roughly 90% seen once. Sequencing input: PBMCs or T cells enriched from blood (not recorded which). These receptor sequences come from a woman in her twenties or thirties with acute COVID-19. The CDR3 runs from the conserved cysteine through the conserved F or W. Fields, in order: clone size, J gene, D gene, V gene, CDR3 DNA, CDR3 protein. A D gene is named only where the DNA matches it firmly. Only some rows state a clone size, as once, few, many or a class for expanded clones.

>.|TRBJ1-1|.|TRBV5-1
TGCGCCAGCAGGCCCGGAGGGATCCCGAACACTGAAGCTTTCTTT
CASRPGGIPNTEAFF
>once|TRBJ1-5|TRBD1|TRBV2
TGTGCCAGCAGAGCTACAGGGGGCTATCAGCCCCAGCATTTT
CASRATGGYQPQHF
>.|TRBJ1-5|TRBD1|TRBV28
TGTGCCAGCAGTTGGGACAGGGCGGGCAATCAGCCCCAGCATTTT
CASSWDRAGNQPQHF
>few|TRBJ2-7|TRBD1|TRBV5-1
TGCGCCAGCAGCTTGGTAGGGACAGGGGGGAACGAGCAGTACTTC
CASSLVGTGGNEQYF
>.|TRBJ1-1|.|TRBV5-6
TGTGCCAGCAGCTCCTCCTGGGGGGGAGGCACTGAAGCTTTCTTT
CASSSSWGGGTEAFF
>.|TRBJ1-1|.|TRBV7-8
TGTGCCAGCAGCCTTGTATCCCTGAACACTGAAGCTTTCTTT
CASSLVSLNTEAFF
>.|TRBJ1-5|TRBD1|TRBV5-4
TGTGCCAGCAGCTCGGGACAGGGCCATCAGCCCCAGCATTTT
CASSSGQGHQPQHF
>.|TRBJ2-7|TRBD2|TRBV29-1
TGCAGCGTCGACGGGACTAGAAACGAGCAGTACTTC
CSVDGTRNEQYF
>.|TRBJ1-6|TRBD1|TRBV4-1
TGCGCCAGCAGCCAAGATTCCCAGGGGGCCAGGCCCTATAATTCACCCCTCCACTTT
CASSQDSQGARPYNSPLHF
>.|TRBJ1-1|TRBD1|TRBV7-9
TGTGCCAGCAGCCCAGATGGACAGGGTATCACTGAAGCTTTCTTT
CASSPDGQGITEAFF
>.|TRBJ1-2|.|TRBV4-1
TGCGCCAGCAGCCAAGCGGGGGGAGGGCTATATGGCTACACCTTC
CASSQAGGGLYGYTF
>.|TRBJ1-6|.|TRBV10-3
TGTGCCATCAGTGACGGCGGAGATTCACCCCTCCACTTT
CAISDGGDSPLHF
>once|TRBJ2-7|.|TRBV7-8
TGTGCCAGCAGCTTAGAAGGCGGTTGGACCTACGAGCAGTACTTC
CASSLEGGWTYEQYF
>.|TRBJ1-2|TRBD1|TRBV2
TGTGCCAGCAGACCGGGACAGGCAAACTATGGCTACACCTTC
CASRPGQANYGYTF
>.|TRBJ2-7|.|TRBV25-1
TGTGCCAGCAGTGAATACGACACCTTCCACGAGCAGTACTTC
CASSEYDTFHEQYF
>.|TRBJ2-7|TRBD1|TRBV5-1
TGCGCCAGCAGCTTGGTTAGGGGGCAGGACGAGCAGTACTTC
CASSLVRGQDEQYF
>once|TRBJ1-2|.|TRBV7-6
TGTGCCAGCAGCTTAGCGTCCCCGACAAGCCCAAGCGGTAACTATGGCTACACCTTC
CASSLASPTSPSGNYGYTF
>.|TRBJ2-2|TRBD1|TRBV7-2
TGTGCCAGCAGCTTAGGTCCAGGGGGGAACACCGGGGAGCTGTTTTTT
CASSLGPGGNTGELFF
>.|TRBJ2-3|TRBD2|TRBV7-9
TGTGCCAGCAGCTTACCAGCGGGGGGAGCAGATACGCAGTATTTT
CASSLPAGGADTQYF
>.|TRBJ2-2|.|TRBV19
TGTGCCAGTAGTAGACAATTATCCGGGGAGCTGTTTTTT
CASSRQLSGELFF
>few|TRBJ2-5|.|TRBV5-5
TGTGCCAGCAGCCCGGGTCTAGCCGGAGGGTACTTC
CASSPGLAGGYF
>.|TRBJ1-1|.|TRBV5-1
TGCGCCAGCAGCTTAAGGGGGAACATGAACACTGAAGCTTTCTTT
CASSLRGNMNTEAFF
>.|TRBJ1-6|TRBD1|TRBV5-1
TGCGCCAGCAGCCCGGGACAGGGGTTCTCACCCCTCCACTTT
CASSPGQGFSPLHF
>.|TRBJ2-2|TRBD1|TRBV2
TGTGCCAGCCTCAAGACAGGGGTAGGCACCGGGGAGCTGTTTTTT
CASLKTGVGTGELFF
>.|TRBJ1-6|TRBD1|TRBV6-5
TGTGCCAGCAGACTCTCCGACAGGGGGGATTCACCCCTCCACTTT
CASRLSDRGDSPLHF
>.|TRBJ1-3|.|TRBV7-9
TGTGCCAGCAGCTTAGAAGTTAAGAGCGGCCGAAACACCATATATTTT
CASSLEVKSGRNTIYF
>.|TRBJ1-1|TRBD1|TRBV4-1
TGCGCCAGCAGCCAAGTAAGGACAGGGGACACTGAAGCTTTCTTT
CASSQVRTGDTEAFF
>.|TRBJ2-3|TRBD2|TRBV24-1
TGTGCCACCAGTAAGAGCGGGAAAAGCACAGATACGCAGTATTTT
CATSKSGKSTDTQYF
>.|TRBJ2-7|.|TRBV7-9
TGTGCCAGACCACAGCGGGACAGGCCCTCCTACGAGCAGTACTTC
CARPQRDRPSYEQYF
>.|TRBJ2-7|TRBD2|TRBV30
TGTGCCTGGAGTGCGGGGGGATATCAGTACTTC
CAWSAGGYQYF
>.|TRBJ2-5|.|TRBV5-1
TGCGCCAGCAGCCCGGCTGACAGGGGAGGGCAAGAGACCCAGTACTTC
CASSPADRGGQETQYF
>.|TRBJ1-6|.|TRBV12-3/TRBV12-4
TGTGCCAGCGGAGGGCCAGGGTCACCCCTCCACTTT
CASGGPGSPLHF
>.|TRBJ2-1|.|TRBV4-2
TGTGCCAGCAGCCAACGATCGCCGAACAGCGGTAGCTCCTACAATGAGCAGTTCTTC
CASSQRSPNSGSSYNEQFF
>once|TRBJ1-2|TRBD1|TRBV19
TGTGCCAGTAGCCAGGACAGGGGGTATGGCTACACCTTC
CASSQDRGYGYTF
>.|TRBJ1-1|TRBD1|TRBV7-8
TGTGCCAGCAGCGCCTCGATAGGGGGCGCAGCCACTGAAGCTTTCTTT
CASSASIGGAATEAFF
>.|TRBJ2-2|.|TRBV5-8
TGTGCCAGCAGCTTGGGCATTGAGGATCCCGGGGAGCTGTTTTTT
CASSLGIEDPGELFF